This T cell receptor beta chain was sequenced during a study of T cell repertoires in cytomegalovirus infection. Study context: CMV infection and matching HLA type were both indicated by public TCR beta signatures.

This clonotype showed up just a few times. Its antigen is undetermined. The CDR3 is 15 amino acids. Germline V CDR1 and CDR2: SEHNR, FQNEAQ (reference sequence). V was cut by 5 bases and J by 1 base, with 11 bases left in between. A single record per CDR3 protein comes from TCRdb applying MiXCR to the reads. The sample includes approximately 910,000 distinct CDR3 sequences, 30% to 40% of them seen just once. Material: cultured CD8+ T cells from PBMCs, obtained from culture after CMV antigen stimulation. This TCR was sampled from a human donor in good health (CMV status not recorded). Some clones in this sample may be carry-over from other donors' samples. The J gene is TRBJ2-2, the V gene TRBV7-9, with unresolved D. CDR3 loop: CASSAPVGNTGELFF. The DNA for the CDR3 is TGTGCCAGCAGCGCCCCGGTAGGGAACACCGGGGAGCTGTTTTTT. The whole variable domain, remainder taken from reference TRBV7-9 and TRBJ2-2, is DTGVSQNPRHKITKRGQNVTFRCDPISEHNRLYWYRQTLGQGPEFLTYFQNEAQLEKSRLLSDRFSAERPKGSFSTLEIQRTEQGDSAMYLCASSAPVGNTGELFFGEGSRLTVL.